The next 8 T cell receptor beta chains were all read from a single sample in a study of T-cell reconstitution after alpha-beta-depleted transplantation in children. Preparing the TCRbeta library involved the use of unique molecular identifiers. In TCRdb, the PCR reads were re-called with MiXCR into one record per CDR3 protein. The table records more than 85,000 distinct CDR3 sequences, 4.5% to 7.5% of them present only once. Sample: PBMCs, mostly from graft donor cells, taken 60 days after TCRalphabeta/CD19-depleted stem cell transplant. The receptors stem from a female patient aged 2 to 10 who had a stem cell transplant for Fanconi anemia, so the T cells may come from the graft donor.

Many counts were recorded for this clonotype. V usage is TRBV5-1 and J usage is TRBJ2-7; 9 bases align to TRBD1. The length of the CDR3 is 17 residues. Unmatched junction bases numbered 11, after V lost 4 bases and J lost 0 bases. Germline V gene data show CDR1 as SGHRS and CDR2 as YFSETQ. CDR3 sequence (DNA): TGCGCCAGCAGCCGCACTACAGGGGGCAGGAGCTCCTACGAGCAGTACTTC. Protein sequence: CASSRTTGGRSSYEQYF. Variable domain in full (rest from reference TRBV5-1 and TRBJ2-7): KAGVTQTPRYLIKTRGQQVTLSCSPISGHRSVSWYQQTPGQGLQFLFEYFSETQRNKGNFPGRFSGRQFSNSRSEMNVSTLELGDSALYLCASSRTTGGRSSYEQYFGPGTRLTVT.

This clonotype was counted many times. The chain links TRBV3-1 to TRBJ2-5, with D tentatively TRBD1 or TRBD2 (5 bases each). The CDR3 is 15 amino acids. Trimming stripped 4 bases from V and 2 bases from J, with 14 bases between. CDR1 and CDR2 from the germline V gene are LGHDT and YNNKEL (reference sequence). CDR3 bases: TGTGCCAGCAGCCTAGCACCGGGACGGCAAGAGACCCAGTACTTC. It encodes CASSLAPGRQETQYF.

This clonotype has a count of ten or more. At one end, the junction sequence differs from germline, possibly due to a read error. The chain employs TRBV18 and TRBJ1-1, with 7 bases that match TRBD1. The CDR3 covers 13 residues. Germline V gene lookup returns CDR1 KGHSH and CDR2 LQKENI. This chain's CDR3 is CASSSTGTSESFF. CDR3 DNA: TGTGCCAGCTCATCGACAGGGACCTCTGAATCTTTCTTT.

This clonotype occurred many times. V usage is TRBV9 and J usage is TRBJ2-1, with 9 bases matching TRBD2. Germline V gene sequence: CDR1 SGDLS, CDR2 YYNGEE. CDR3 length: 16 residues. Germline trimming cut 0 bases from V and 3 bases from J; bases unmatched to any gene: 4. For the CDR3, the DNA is TGTGCCAGCAGCGTAGATAGCGGGGGATACTACAATGAGCAGTTCTTC. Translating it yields CASSVDSGGYYNEQFF. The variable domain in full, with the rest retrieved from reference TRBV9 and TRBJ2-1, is DSGVTQTPKHLITATGQRVTLRCSPRSGDLSVYWYQQSLDQGLQFLIQYYNGEERAKGNILERFSAQQFPDLHSELNLSSLELGDSALYFCASSVDSGGYYNEQFFGPGTRLTVL.

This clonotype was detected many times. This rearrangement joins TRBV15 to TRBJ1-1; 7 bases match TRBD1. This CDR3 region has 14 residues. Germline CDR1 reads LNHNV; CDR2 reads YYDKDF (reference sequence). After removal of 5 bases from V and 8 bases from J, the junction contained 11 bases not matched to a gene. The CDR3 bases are TGTGCCACCAGCGGTAGGGGTAGGGACAGAGAAGCTTTCTTT. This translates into CATSGRGRDREAFF.

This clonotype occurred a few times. CDR3 sequence reads: CASSRSGQSPYEQYF. The CDR3 DNA is TGTGCCAGCAGCCGGAGTGGACAGAGCCCCTACGAGCAGTACTTC. The genes are TRBV11-2 and TRBJ2-7; weak D call: TRBD1 (6 bases). V lost 5 bases to trimming and J lost 2 bases, with 16 bases between them. CDR1 is SGHAT, CDR2 FQNNGV, per germline. This CDR3 comprises 15 residues.

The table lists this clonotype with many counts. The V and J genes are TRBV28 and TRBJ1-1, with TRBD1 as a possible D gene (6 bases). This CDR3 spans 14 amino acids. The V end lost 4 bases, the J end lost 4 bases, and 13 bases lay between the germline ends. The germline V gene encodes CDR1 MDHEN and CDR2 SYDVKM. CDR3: CASSSPGVGTEAFF. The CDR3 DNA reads TGTGCCAGCAGTTCTCCAGGGGTGGGCACTGAAGCTTTCTTT.

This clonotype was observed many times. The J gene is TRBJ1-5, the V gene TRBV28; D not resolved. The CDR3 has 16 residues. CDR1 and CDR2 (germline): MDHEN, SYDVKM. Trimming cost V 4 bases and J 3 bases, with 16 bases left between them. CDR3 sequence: CASSSARAGYNQPQHF. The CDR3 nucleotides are TGTGCCAGCAGTTCGGCAAGGGCGGGTTACAATCAGCCCCAGCATTTT.